This T cell receptor (beta chain) was captured in a study of CD8 T cells in Susac syndrome (dated by TCRdb to between 2018 and 2021). A note on the overall study: The study used repertoire sequencing to test whether antigen drove CD8+ T cell activation and differentiation in Susac syndrome. CD8+ T cell repertoire clonality was compared between about a dozen healthy donors, approximately 14 Susac syndrome patients and 15 multiple sclerosis patients.

General conclusions and limits of the study: The study acknowledged that relatively few individuals were included in the TCR sequencing and HLA analysis.

As for this clonotype: Its antigen is unknown. No base-level quality is on record; no much larger clone is a single base apart.

High-throughput TCR beta sequencing profiled peripheral blood CD8+ and CD4+ T cells from healthy donors, Susac syndrome patients and multiple sclerosis patients. The multiple sclerosis controls were treatment-naive patients who had stable or active relapsing-remitting disease and met the revised McDonald criteria. Bulk CD8+ and CD4+ T cells were purified by magnetic negative isolation, while CD8+ TEMRA cells were enriched using FACS. Blood was collected in EDTA tubes and processed within 24 hours, with PBMCs isolated through density gradient centrifugation. PBMCs intended for TCR sequencing were cryopreserved in liquid nitrogen and thawed later in a water bath at 37 degrees C. The sorted or isolated CD4+, CD8+ and CD8+ TEMRA cells reached a purity of at least 90%. RNA was extracted with the RNeasy kit and roughly 0.5 to 1 ug was reverse transcribed using random hexamers. The immunoSEQ multiplex PCR assay, covering 54 Vbeta and 13 Jbeta segments, was used to amplify TCR beta CDR3 regions. Bias from PCR amplification was corrected by using a synthetic template baseline for primer optimization and for computational correction. As for the original processing: Only productive sequences were kept, with reads annotated to V, D and J genes according to IMGT and analyzed in immunoSEQ Analyzer. Clonality was calculated as one minus the Shannon entropy normalized by log2 of the number of productive unique sequences. For each patient and control, public and private clones were evaluated among the 100 most prevalent clones. Clones were defined as Susac-specific if absent from the healthy and MS cohorts, from around 1,000 published viral clones and from other ImmuneACCESS disease sequences. TCRdb reanalyzed the raw reads on its own, using fastp at Q25 for trimming and MiXCR for clone calling, and kept in-frame beta chains. Each entry is one CDR3 protein sequence, shown with its most common DNA and genes. TCRdb, not the authors, supplied the V and J calls. In all, the sample holds almost 450,000 distinct CDR3 sequences, and approximately 85% of those were seen once. About 0.1% of the sample belongs to the ten largest clones.

V gives up 6 bases and J gives up 9 bases, and the segment between their germline ends measures 15 bases. The germline V gene (reference sequence) supplies CDR1 MNHEY and CDR2 SMNVEV. The CDR3 sequence holds 14 residues, the cysteine and phenylalanine included. This entry keeps only the CDR3 DNA: 42 bases, framed from base 1. Recombination connected TRBV27 to TRBJ1-6; the D gene cannot be resolved reliably. Sequencing was performed on CD8+ T cells from PBMCs. This TCR derives from a human donor with multiple sclerosis. The DNA sequence is given as TGTGCCAGCAGCCGAACCGGCACGGCTTCACCCCTCCACTTT. Its coded protein is CASSRTGTASPLHF.